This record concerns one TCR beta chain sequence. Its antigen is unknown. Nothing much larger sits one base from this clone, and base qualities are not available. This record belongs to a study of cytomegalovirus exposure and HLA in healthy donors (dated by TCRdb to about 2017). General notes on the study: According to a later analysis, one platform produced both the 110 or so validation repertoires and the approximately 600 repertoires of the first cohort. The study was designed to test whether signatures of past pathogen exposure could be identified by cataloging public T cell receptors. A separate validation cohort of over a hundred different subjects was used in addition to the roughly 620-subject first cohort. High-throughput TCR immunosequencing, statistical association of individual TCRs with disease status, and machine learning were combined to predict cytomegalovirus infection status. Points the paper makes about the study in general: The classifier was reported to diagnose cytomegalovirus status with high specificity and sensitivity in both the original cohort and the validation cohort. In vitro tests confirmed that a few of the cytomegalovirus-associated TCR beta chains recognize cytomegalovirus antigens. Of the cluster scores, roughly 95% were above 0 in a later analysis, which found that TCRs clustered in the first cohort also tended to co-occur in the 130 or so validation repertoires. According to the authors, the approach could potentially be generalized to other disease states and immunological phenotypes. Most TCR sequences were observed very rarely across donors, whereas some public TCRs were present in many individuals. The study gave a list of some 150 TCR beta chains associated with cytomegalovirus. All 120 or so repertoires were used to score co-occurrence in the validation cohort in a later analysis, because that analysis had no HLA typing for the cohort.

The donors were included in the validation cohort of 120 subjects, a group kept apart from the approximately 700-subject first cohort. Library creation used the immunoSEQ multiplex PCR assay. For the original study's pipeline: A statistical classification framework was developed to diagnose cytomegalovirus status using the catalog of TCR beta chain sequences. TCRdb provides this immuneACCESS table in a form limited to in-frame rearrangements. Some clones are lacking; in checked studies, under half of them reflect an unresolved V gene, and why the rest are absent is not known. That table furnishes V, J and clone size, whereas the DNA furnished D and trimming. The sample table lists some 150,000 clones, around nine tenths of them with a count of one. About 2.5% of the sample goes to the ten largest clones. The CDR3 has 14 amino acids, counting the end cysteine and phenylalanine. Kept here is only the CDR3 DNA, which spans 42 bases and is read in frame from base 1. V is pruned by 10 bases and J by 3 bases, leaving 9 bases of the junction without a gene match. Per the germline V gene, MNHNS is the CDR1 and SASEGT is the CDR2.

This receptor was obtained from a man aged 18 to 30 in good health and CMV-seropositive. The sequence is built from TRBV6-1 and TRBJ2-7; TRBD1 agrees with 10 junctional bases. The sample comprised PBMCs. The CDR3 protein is CATMGTGALYEQYF. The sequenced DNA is TGTGCCACCATGGGGACAGGGGCCCTCTACGAGCAGTACTTC.